This TCR beta chain was identified in a study of blood T cells in healthy people across ages. Study in general: In model experiments, template switching was able to capture about one barcoded beta molecule for every two T cells that were present.

Study-level points and caveats: The fall in TCR beta diversity per million T cells was roughly linear with age. Versus aged donors, long-lived donors had higher diversity and more naive CD4+ cells.

Alongside a J-beta primer mix, a sample-barcoded 5' primer served in a second PCR lasting 7 to 11 cycles. TCRdb fed the 5' RACE reads into MiXCR, producing one record per CDR3 protein. The data contain roughly 1,500,000 distinct CDR3 sequences, roughly 45% of them singletons. V gave up 7 bases and J gave up 6 bases; unmatched junction bases: 9. CDR3 length equals 13 residues. The germline V gene encodes CDR1 SQVTM and CDR2 ANQGSEA. This clonotype was seen a handful of times. What it binds is unknown. This TCR came from a woman aged 18-29 years in good health. V is TRBV29-1 and J is TRBJ2-7; 10 positions match TRBD1. Sequenced material: blood. The CDR3 loop reads CSGRTGGAGEQYF. DNA for the CDR3: TGCAGCGGACGGACAGGGGGTGCGGGCGAGCAGTACTTC.